This T cell receptor beta chain was sequenced for a study of cytomegalovirus exposure and HLA in healthy donors. Study background: Researchers found that approximately 85% of over 350 genotyped donors fell within the Caucasian-associated ancestry cluster. Notes on the study in general: Among the sequence variants, a highly shared cluster was likely an artifact of sequencing. 87-base-pair reads could not separate some V segments, including TRBV6-2 and TRBV6-3. Most TCR sequences were seen very rarely across donors, but some public TCRs occurred in many.

Primers for the PCR totalled 60 Vbeta and 13 Jbeta. Data came from immunoSEQ multiplex PCR; TCRdb stores just in-frame clones and leaves some out. The listing contains 55,000 to 80,000 clones. Comment on this clone: The antigen remains undetermined. Other DNA variants within this sample encode the same CDR3.

The CDR3 covers 12 residues. Germline V gene lookup returns CDR1 MNHNS and CDR2 SASEGT. Trimming removed 2 bases at V and 5 bases at J, with 7 bases between. The chain links TRBV6-1 to TRBJ2-7; D possibly corresponds to TRBD1 (5 bases). This clonotype originated in a man between 40 and 49 years old in good health and CMV-seronegative. Sequenced: PBMCs. The CDR3: CASSELRDEQYF. The CDR3 DNA sequence: TGTGCCAGCAGTGAACTCAGGGACGAGCAGTACTTC.